Each of the 29 T cell receptor beta chains below was sequenced from the same sample in a study of blood T cell repertoires in COVID-19. Sequencing was performed with immunoSEQ multiplex PCR; in TCRdb, only in-frame clones are kept and a portion is missing. The data contain 100,000 to 150,000 clones, just under 80% of them singletons. The specimen was peripheral blood. The receptor source for this set is a human donor in a cohort sampled during active COVID-19.

The genes are TRBV5-1 and TRBJ1-2, with 7 nucleotides matching TRBD1. The V and J ends lost 5 bases and 6 bases, in that order; junction bases with no gene match: 4. This CDR3 is 12 amino acids long. Germline V gene sequence: CDR1 SGHRS, CDR2 YFSETQ. The CDR3 reads CASRDDRDGYTF. The CDR3 DNA reads as TGCGCCAGCAGAGATGACAGGGATGGCTACACCTTC. The entire variable domain, with the rest obtained from reference TRBV5-1 and TRBJ1-2, is as follows: KAGVTQTPRYLIKTRGQQVTLSCSPISGHRSVSWYQQTPGQGLQFLFEYFSETQRNKGNFPGRFSGRQFSNSRSEMNVSTLELGDSALYLCASRDDRDGYTFGSGTRLTVV.

This clone was seen a few times. The chain recombines TRBV4-2 with TRBJ1-2, with a weak D call TRBD1 (6 bases). The V end was cut by 4 bases, the J end by 8 bases, with 17 bases between. This CDR3 contains 14 residues. From germline, CDR1 is LGHNA and CDR2 YNFKEQ. CDR3 coding DNA: TGTGCCAGCAGCCCCCAGGGGCGCCAAGAGGGCTACACCTTC. It specifies CASSPQGRQEGYTF.

The rearrangement uses TRBV28 and TRBJ1-2; a weak D match, TRBD1 (6 bases). Germline assignment: CDR1 MDHEN and CDR2 SYDVKM. V lost 6 bases and J lost 5, with 19 bases in between. This CDR3 contains 15 residues. The CDR3 sequence: CASSFGGARSYGYTF. The CDR3, as DNA: TGTGCCAGCAGCTTCGGGGGGGCTCGTAGTTATGGCTACACCTTC.

This clone was recorded many times. The J gene is TRBJ2-1, the V gene TRBV27; 10 positions match TRBD1. V trimming: 2 bases; J trimming: 6 bases; junction bases outside the gene matches: 4. The CDR3 length is 15 residues. The germline CDR1 and CDR2 sequences are MNHEY and SMNVEV (reference sequence). CDR3 sequence (DNA): TGTGCCAGCAGTTTAGATAGGACAGGGGGCAATGAGCAGTTCTTC. Protein product: CASSLDRTGGNEQFF.

This sequence joins TRBV2 and TRBJ2-3; weak D call: TRBD1 (6 bases). The V end was cut by 6 bases, the J end by 2 bases, with 15 bases between. The CDR3 runs 15 residues. Germline values: CDR1 SNHLY, CDR2 FYNNEI. In DNA form, the CDR3 reads TGTGCCAGCAGGGGGACGGGACATATCACAGATACGCAGTATTTT. Amino acids: CASRGTGHITDTQYF. Supplemented by reference TRBV2 and TRBJ2-3, the full variable domain reads EPEVTQTPSHQVTQMGQEVILRCVPISNHLYFYWYRQILGQKVEFLVSFYNNEISEKSEIFDDQFSVERPDGSNFTLKIRSTKLEDSAMYFCASRGTGHITDTQYFGPGTRLTVL.

For this clone: Sequence at one end of the junction differs from germline and may be a read error. The rearrangement uses TRBV4-2 and TRBJ2-3; TRBD2 agrees at 9 bases. The CDR3 is made up of 16 amino acids. In germline, CDR1 is LGHNA, CDR2 YNFKEQ. CDR3 sequence (DNA): TGTGCCAGCAACCAAGGACTAGCGAGTGAACCAGATACGCAGTATTTT. Its protein is CASNQGLASEPDTQYF.

The chain combines TRBV6-5 with TRBJ2-1; 8 bases line up with TRBD2. The CDR3 covers 16 residues. V dropped 0 bases and J dropped 10; count of bases not matched to a gene: 11. The V gene's germline CDR1 is MNHEY and CDR2 SVGAGI. CDR3 DNA: TGTGCCAGCAGTTACTCGAAAGCGGGAGTTCCAATCGAGCAGTTCTTC. Amino acid sequence: CASSYSKAGVPIEQFF.

CDR3 coding DNA: TGTGCCAGCACCCGGTCGGGACAGGGGGCAGCTTTCTTT. This sequence encodes CASTRSGQGAAFF. The V call is TRBV7-9, the J call TRBJ1-1; TRBD1 agrees at 12 bases. With V trimmed by 7 bases and J by 10 bases, 7 bases remained unmatched. CDR3 length: 13 residues. The germline V gene has CDR1 SEHNR and CDR2 FQNEAQ (reference sequence).

This clone appeared a single time. The DNA of the CDR3 is TGTGCCAGCAGCGGGACAGCTAATGAAAAACTGTTTTTT. Translating gives CASSGTANEKLFF. This chain uses TRBV28 with TRBJ1-4, with TRBD1 matching over 7 bases. V was clipped by 6 bases and J by 3 bases; unmatched bases: 1. The CDR3 is 13 residues long. Germline V gives CDR1 MDHEN, CDR2 SYDVKM.

The chain is built from TRBV4-1 and TRBJ2-1, with 10 bases fitting TRBD2. V dropped 0 bases and J dropped 2; count of bases not matched to a gene: 4. The CDR3 length is 17 residues. The germline gives CDR1 MGHRA, CDR2 YSYEKL. The CDR3 DNA sequence: TGCGCCAGCAGCCAAGAGGAACTAGCGGGGCCCTACAATGAGCAGTTCTTC. Translation gives CASSQEELAGPYNEQFF.

This rearrangement joins TRBV11-2 to TRBJ2-1; a weak D match, TRBD2 (6 bases). The CDR3 is 13 amino acids. Germline CDR1 is SGHAT and CDR2 is FQNNGV. Trimming took off 5 bases at V and 5 bases at J, with 10 bases between the two ends. CDR3 nucleotides: TGTGCCAGCAGCCCGGGACTTAACAATGAGCAGTTCTTC. It codes for CASSPGLNNEQFF.

This clone was seen once. V and J are TRBV7-3 and TRBJ2-3; D ambiguous. The CDR3 runs 14 residues. Germline V CDR1 and CDR2: SGHTA, FQGTGA. V was shortened by 0 bases and J by 0 bases, with 4 bases between the two germline ends. CDR3 loop: CASSLTPSTDTQYF. The CDR3 DNA follows: TGTGCCAGCAGCTTAACCCCTAGCACAGATACGCAGTATTTT.

This rearrangement joins TRBV21-1 to TRBJ1-1. TRBV21-1 is tagged as a pseudogene. This CDR3 has 17 amino acids. CDR3 sequence reads: CASSDRPHGGMNTEAFF. CDR3 nucleotides: TGTGCCAGCAGCGATCGTCCCCACGGCGGAATGAACACTGAAGCTTTCTTT.

The chain links TRBV13 to TRBJ1-2; TRBD1 might be the D (5 bases). V was pared by 1 base and J by 7 bases, with 7 bases between. CDR3 length: 12 residues. Germline assignment: CDR1 PRHDT and CDR2 FYEKMQ (reference sequence). This CDR3 reads CASSLAQGGYTF. The DNA of the CDR3 is TGTGCCAGCAGCTTAGCTCAGGGTGGCTACACCTTC.

This clone was seen a single time. The chain joins TRBV5-1 to TRBJ1-1; 7 bases align to TRBD1. The CDR3 length is 15 residues. CDR1 and CDR2 from the germline V gene are SGHRS and YFSETQ. The V and J ends lost 3 bases and 4 bases, in that order; junction bases with no gene match: 9. This CDR3 reads CASSSTGAGGTEAFF. CDR3 in DNA: TGCGCCAGCAGCTCAACAGGGGCGGGTGGCACTGAAGCTTTCTTT.

The chain carries TRBV28 and TRBJ2-7; D is possibly TRBD1 (6 bases). The CDR3 spans 17 residues. V gave up 5 bases and J gave up 0 bases, with 20 bases separating them. Germline lookup yields CDR1 MDHEN and CDR2 SYDVKM. CDR3 nucleotides: TGTGCCAGCAGTGAGGTTAGGCGGAGCAGGGGCTCCTACGAGCAGTACTTC. Its translation: CASSEVRRSRGSYEQYF.

The rearrangement uses TRBV11-2 and TRBJ1-2, with D possibly TRBD1 on 6 matching bases. The CDR3 sequence is 14 residues long. V lost 4 bases to trimming and J lost 5 bases, with 14 bases between them. The germline gives CDR1 SGHAT, CDR2 FQNNGV. The CDR3 coding sequence is TGTGCCAGCAGCTCGACCGGGACATCTTATGGCTACACCTTC. Protein product: CASSSTGTSYGYTF.

The chain is built from TRBV2 and TRBJ2-7; 7 bases agree with TRBD2. Per germline, CDR1 SNHLY and CDR2 FYNNEI. The CDR3 is made up of 14 amino acids. Trimming took 8 bases from V and 2 from J; bases not matched to a gene: 9. This CDR3 reads CASARLAVTYEQYF. CDR3 coding DNA: TGTGCCAGCGCGCGTCTAGCGGTGACCTACGAGCAGTACTTC.

The V gene is TRBV7-2, the J gene TRBJ2-1; D might be TRBD1 (7 bases). The CDR3 runs 14 residues. The germline V gene encodes CDR1 SGHTA and CDR2 FQGNSA. V gave up 8 bases and J gave up 1 base, with 12 bases separating them. The CDR3 loop is CASRAGGSYNEQFF. The CDR3 DNA reads TGTGCCAGCCGAGCAGGGGGGTCCTACAATGAGCAGTTCTTC.

The V and J genes are TRBV6-2 or TRBV6-3 and TRBJ2-5; possible D gene TRBD2, 7 bases. The CDR3 sequence is 14 residues long. Trimming removed 4 bases at V and 4 bases at J, with 13 bases between. Germline V CDR1 and CDR2: MNHEY, SVGEGT. The CDR3 bases are TGTGCCAGCAGTTCCTGGGGGGGCCGAGAGACCCAGTACTTC. This encodes CASSSWGGRETQYF.

The CDR3: CASSAPRSLRTGKYNEQFF. CDR3 DNA: TGTGCCAGCAGCGCACCTAGAAGCCTCCGGACAGGGAAATACAATGAGCAGTTCTTC. The J gene is TRBJ2-1, the V gene TRBV2, with 8 bases fitting TRBD1. The V gene end was trimmed by 6 bases and the J gene end by 4 bases; junction bases not matched to a gene: 20. The germline gives CDR1 SNHLY, CDR2 FYNNEI. This CDR3 region has 19 residues.

There are many counts of this clone. The chain employs TRBV6-5 and TRBJ2-2; weak D call: TRBD2 (6 bases). This CDR3 comprises 15 residues. Germline V gives CDR1 MNHEY, CDR2 SVGAGI. V lost 5 bases and J 2 bases, leaving 12 bases between the germline ends. The CDR3 DNA follows: TGTGCCAGCAGTCCCTCCGGGACTAACACCGGGGAGCTGTTTTTT. This gives the protein CASSPSGTNTGELFF.

As concerns this clone: A much more abundant neighbour one base away suggests this may be a read error. The V and J genes are TRBV5-8 and TRBJ1-4; 7 bases are a match to TRBD1. The CDR3 contains 14 residues. Trimming at V came to 2 bases and at J to 3 bases, leaving 1 base not matched to a gene. Per the germline V gene, CDR1 is SGHTS and CDR2 is YDEGEE. The CDR3: CASSFQGANEKLFF. CDR3 coding DNA: TGTGCCAGCAGCTTTCAGGGGGCTAATGAAAAACTGTTTTTT.

The V gene is TRBV3-1 (or the pseudogene TRBV3-2), the J gene TRBJ2-5; the match to TRBD1 covers 10 bases. Germline CDR1 reads LGHDT; CDR2 reads YNNKEL (reference sequence). The ends lost 3 bases at V and 5 bases at J; junction bases unmatched: 3. The CDR3 extends over 14 amino acids. The CDR3: CASSQTGGGETQYF. The CDR3 region has the DNA TGTGCCAGCAGCCAGACAGGGGGCGGGGAGACCCAGTACTTC.

This clone appeared a few times. V usage is TRBV5-6 and J usage is TRBJ1-6; 9 bases line up with TRBD1. Germline V gene data show CDR1 as SGHDT and CDR2 as YYEEEE. The CDR3 consists of 16 residues. The ends lost 2 bases at V and 10 bases at J; junction bases unmatched: 10. The CDR3 nucleotides read TGTGCCAGCAGCTTTTATGAGGGGACAGGGATCTCACCCCTCCACTTT. It specifies CASSFYEGTGISPLHF.

The chain's CDR3 is CAIGTGARETQYF. The CDR3 nucleotides are TGTGCCATCGGGACAGGGGCCCGGGAGACCCAGTACTTC. The J gene is TRBJ2-5, the V gene TRBV19; TRBD1 agrees at 10 bases. V shed 10 bases and J 5 bases; nucleotides not matched to a gene: 7. This CDR3 contains 13 residues. Germline V gives CDR1 LNHDA, CDR2 SQIVND (reference sequence).

V gene TRBV5-4 combines with J gene TRBJ2-2, with TRBD1 matching 7 bases. Germline V lookup: CDR1 SGHNT, CDR2 YYREEE (reference sequence). With V trimmed by 5 bases and J by 2 bases, 6 bases remained unmatched. This CDR3 spans 15 amino acids. This CDR3 reads CASRRTGSNTGELFF. Written as DNA, the CDR3 is TGTGCCAGCAGAAGGACAGGCTCCAACACCGGGGAGCTGTTTTTT.

The rearrangement uses TRBV28 and TRBJ2-3; perhaps TRBD1 as D (6 bases). Trimming took off 7 bases at V and 1 base at J, with 12 bases between the two ends. Germline V gene data show CDR1 as MDHEN and CDR2 as SYDVKM. The CDR3 runs 14 residues. In DNA, the CDR3 is TGTGCCAGCACCCCGGGACACCGCACAGATACGCAGTATTTT. Translated: CASTPGHRTDTQYF.

The J gene is TRBJ1-6, the V gene TRBV5-4, with 9 bases matching TRBD1. The trim removed 3 bases at V and 7 bases at J, leaving 8 bases unmatched. There are 16 residues in the CDR3. From germline, CDR1 is SGHNT and CDR2 YYREEE (reference sequence). The CDR3 loop is CASSSKGQGRNSPLHF. The CDR3 DNA is TGTGCCAGCAGCTCCAAGGGACAGGGAAGGAATTCACCCCTCCACTTT.